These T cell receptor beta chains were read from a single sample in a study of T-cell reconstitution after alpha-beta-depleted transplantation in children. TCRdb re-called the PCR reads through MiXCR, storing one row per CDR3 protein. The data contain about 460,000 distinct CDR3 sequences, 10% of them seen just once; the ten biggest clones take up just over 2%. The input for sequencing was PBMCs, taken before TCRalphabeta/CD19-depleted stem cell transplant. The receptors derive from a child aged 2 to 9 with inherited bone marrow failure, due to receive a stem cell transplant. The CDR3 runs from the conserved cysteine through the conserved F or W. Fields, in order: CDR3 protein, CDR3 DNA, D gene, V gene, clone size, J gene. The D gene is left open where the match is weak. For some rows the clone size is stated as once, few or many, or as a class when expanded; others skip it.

CSARDSWGAEAFF	TGCAGTGCTAGAGACTCTTGGGGCGCTGAAGCTTTCTTT	NA	TRBV20-1	many	TRBJ1-1
CASSRLLGLAGEGFHNEQFF	TGTGCCAGCAGCCGGCTCCTGGGACTAGCGGGAGAAGGGTTTCACAATGAGCAGTTCTTC	TRBD2	TRBV11-1	many	TRBJ2-1
CASRLSGRAWTGELFF	TGTGCCAGCAGACTTAGCGGGAGGGCCTGGACCGGGGAGCTGTTTTTT	TRBD2	TRBV12-3/TRBV12-4	NA	TRBJ2-2
CASRPPGNEQFF	TGTGCCAGCCGTCCTCCCGGGAATGAGCAGTTCTTC	NA	TRBV18	many	TRBJ2-1
CASSVRDRVYEQYF	TGTGCCAGCAGTGTCCGGGACAGGGTCTACGAGCAGTACTTC	TRBD1	TRBV6-1	NA	TRBJ2-7
CASSIDGTSGSYEQYF	TGCGCCAGCAGCATAGACGGGACTAGCGGGAGTTACGAGCAGTACTTC	TRBD2	TRBV5-1	few	TRBJ2-7
CASSQEGYYLYNEQFF	TGCGCCAGCAGCCAAGAAGGTTACTACCTCTACAATGAGCAGTTCTTC	NA	TRBV4-3	NA	TRBJ2-1
CASSLGGGLETQYF	TGTGCCAGCAGCTTAGGGGGGGGATTGGAGACCCAGTACTTC	TRBD2	TRBV7-2	many	TRBJ2-5
CASTPARGYTGELFF	TGTGCCAGCACCCCAGCGCGGGGTTACACCGGGGAGCTGTTTTTT	NA	TRBV6-2/TRBV6-3	NA	TRBJ2-2
CSVWGLAGLTGELFF	TGCAGCGTTTGGGGACTAGCGGGACTCACCGGGGAGCTGTTTTTT	TRBD2	TRBV29-1	NA	TRBJ2-2
CASSPPPDGSYNEQFF	TGTGCCAGCAGTCCCCCCCCAGACGGTTCCTACAATGAGCAGTTCTTC	NA	TRBV12-3/TRBV12-4	many	TRBJ2-1
CASSRNEQFF	TGCGCCAGCAGCCGCAATGAGCAGTTCTTC	NA	TRBV6-6	many	TRBJ2-1
CASSQDLWRTSSYEQYF	TGCGCCAGCAGCCAAGATCTTTGGCGGACGAGCTCCTACGAGCAGTACTTC	NA	TRBV4-3	few	TRBJ2-7
CASSQDSGSGPANEQFF	TGTGCCAGCAGCCAAGATAGCGGGAGCGGGCCAGCCAATGAGCAGTTCTTC	TRBD2	TRBV4-2	NA	TRBJ2-1
CSARAGGQPQHF	TGCAGTGCTAGAGCGGGTGGGCAGCCCCAGCATTTT	NA	TRBV20-1	many	TRBJ1-5
CASSQGIYEQYF	TGTGCCAGCAGCCAAGGTATCTACGAGCAGTACTTC	NA	TRBV4-2	many	TRBJ2-7
CASSQGGLPQWEQYF	TGCGCCAGCAGCCAAGGAGGACTCCCACAGTGGGAGCAGTACTTC	NA	TRBV4-1	many	TRBJ2-7
CASSEGGVAGSYEQYF	TGTGCCAGCAGCGAGGGGGGGGTAGCGGGCTCCTACGAGCAGTACTTC	NA	TRBV9	once	TRBJ2-7
CASSEGGGAGANVLTF	TGCGCCAGCAGTGAGGGTGGTGGGGCTGGGGCCAACGTCCTGACTTTC	NA	TRBV10-1	many	TRBJ2-6
CASSLAGGGTSVLVEQFF	TGCGCCAGCAGCTTGGCGGGTGGCGGGACTAGCGTTTTGGTTGAGCAGTTCTTC	TRBD2	TRBV5-1	many	TRBJ2-1
CASSQGASGTEAFF	TGTGCCAGCAGCCAGGGGGCATCCGGCACTGAAGCTTTCTTT	TRBD1	TRBV7-9	few	TRBJ1-1
CASSQGFNQPQHF	TGTGCCAGCAGTCAGGGATTCAATCAGCCCCAGCATTTT	NA	TRBV25-1	NA	TRBJ1-5
CASSQEGSHTEAFF	TGCGCCAGCAGCCAAGAGGGTAGTCACACTGAAGCTTTCTTT	NA	TRBV4-3	many	TRBJ1-1
CASNDPEEYNEQFF	TGTGCCAGCAATGACCCTGAAGAATACAATGAGCAGTTCTTC	NA	TRBV2	NA	TRBJ2-1
CASSFVLADTQYF	TGTGCCAGCAGTTTTGTTTTGGCAGATACGCAGTATTTT	NA	TRBV27	many	TRBJ2-3
CASSLEPWDEKLFF	TGCGCCAGCAGCTTGGAACCGTGGGATGAAAAACTGTTTTTT	NA	TRBV5-1	many	TRBJ1-4
CASSLVTGETQYF	TGTGCCAGCAGCTTGGTTACGGGAGAGACCCAGTACTTC	NA	TRBV7-2	many	TRBJ2-5
CASSQVGAGGNQPQHF	TGCGCCAGCAGCCAAGTGGGGGCAGGCGGCAATCAGCCCCAGCATTTT	NA	TRBV4-1	NA	TRBJ1-5
CSARVNSNQPQHF	TGCAGTGCTAGGGTCAATAGCAATCAGCCCCAGCATTTT	NA	TRBV20-1	many	TRBJ1-5
CASTRLAGHSYNEQFF	TGTGCCAGCACCAGACTAGCGGGACACTCCTACAATGAGCAGTTCTTC	TRBD2	TRBV27	many	TRBJ2-1
CASSLWGGAADTQYF	TGTGCCAGCAGCTTGTGGGGGGGCGCCGCAGATACGCAGTATTTT	NA	TRBV5-6	few	TRBJ2-3
CASSFQRGQFF	TGTGCCAGCAGTTTCCAGCGGGGTCAGTTCTTC	TRBD2	TRBV28	many	TRBJ2-1
CSARVRPTDTQYF	TGCAGTGCTAGAGTCCGGCCAACAGATACGCAGTATTTT	NA	TRBV20-1	many	TRBJ2-3
CSVGPGSSYNEQFF	TGCAGCGTGGGGCCCGGGAGCTCCTACAATGAGCAGTTCTTC	NA	TRBV29-1	many	TRBJ2-1
CASSLESNEQFF	TGCGCCAGCAGCCTCGAGAGCAATGAGCAGTTCTTC	NA	TRBV5-1	many	TRBJ2-1
CSARSGRPFHEQYF	TGCAGCGCCCGTAGCGGGAGGCCTTTTCACGAGCAGTACTTC	TRBD2	TRBV29-1	NA	TRBJ2-7
CASSMYALSGANVLTF	TGTGCCAGTAGTATGTACGCCCTCTCTGGGGCCAACGTCCTGACTTTC	NA	TRBV19	many	TRBJ2-6
CASSFWSGNYEQYF	TGTGCCAGCAGTTTTTGGTCAGGGAACTACGAGCAGTACTTC	NA	TRBV28	many	TRBJ2-7
CASRETSTYEQYF	TGTGCCAGCAGGGAGACTAGCACCTACGAGCAGTACTTC	TRBD2	TRBV11-2	NA	TRBJ2-7
CASSYGQPYEQYF	TGTGCCAGCAGTTACGGACAGCCCTACGAGCAGTACTTC	NA	TRBV6-6	NA	TRBJ2-7
CAWSVSGSGNTIYF	TGTGCCTGGAGTGTGTCAGGGTCTGGAAACACCATATATTTT	NA	TRBV30	NA	TRBJ1-3